The 29 T cell receptor beta chains listed next were all sequenced from one sample in a study of CD8 T cells in ankylosing spondylitis. General study points: There was a TCR beta motif, made of several highly homologous variants, that appeared characteristic of ankylosing spondylitis blood.

TCRdb re-derived calls from the 5' RACE reads in MiXCR, one entry per CDR3 protein. Among 390,000 or so distinct CDR3 sequences, more than 20% were seen once, and the ten largest hold approximately 16%. For these receptors, no antigen is known. Sequencing was done on a sample of blood, either unsorted or a sorted T cell fraction (not recorded which). The receptors shown here come from a male donor with ankylosing spondylitis.

The genes are TRBV14 and TRBJ2-1; tentatively, D is TRBD1 or TRBD2 (6 bases each). The CDR3 is 13 amino acids. CDR1 and CDR2 from the germline V gene are SGHDN and FVKESK. The V end lost 5 bases, the J end lost 9 bases, and 14 bases lay between the germline ends. DNA for the CDR3: TGTGCCAGCAGCTTTCTAGGGGGAGGTGAGCAGTTCTTC. It specifies CASSFLGGGEQFF.

The chain employs TRBV24-1 and TRBJ2-3; TRBD2 aligns across 13 bases. Germline trimming cut 1 base from V and 2 bases from J; bases unmatched to any gene: 2. CDR3 length equals 17 residues. Germline CDR1 and CDR2: KGHDR and SFDVKD. CDR3 sequence (DNA): TGTGCCACCAGTGATTTTGGGACTAGCGGGAACACAGATACGCAGTATTTT. Translation gives CATSDFGTSGNTDTQYF.

CDR3 coding DNA: TGCGCCAGCAGCTTTCGAAAGGGGACTAGCGGGAGGGAGGCCTACGAGCAGTACTTC. It specifies CASSFRKGTSGREAYEQYF. V usage is TRBV5-1 and J usage is TRBJ2-7; TRBD2 agrees at 16 bases. CDR3 length equals 19 residues. V trimming: 2 bases; J trimming: 2 bases; junction bases outside the gene matches: 10. The germline V gene encodes CDR1 SGHRS and CDR2 YFSETQ.

The DNA for the CDR3 is TGTGCCAGCAGCTGGGAGACGGCGTCGGGGGCGTACGAGCAGTACTTC. This codes for CASSWETASGAYEQYF. The chain has TRBV11-3 and TRBJ2-7; D tentatively fits TRBD1 or TRBD2 (6 bases each). Trimming cost V 4 bases and J 4 bases, with 20 bases left between them. The CDR3 extends over 16 amino acids. Per germline, CDR1 SGHNT and CDR2 YENEEA.

This clonotype has just a few counts. The gene calls are TRBV7-3 and TRBJ1-1; D gene ambiguous. Trimming cost V 2 bases and J 6 bases, with 13 bases left between them. Germline V lookup: CDR1 SGHTA, CDR2 FQGTGA. This CDR3 has 14 amino acids. The DNA of the CDR3 is TGTGCCAGCAGCTTAGGCGTTCCGGGCGCTGAAGCTTTCTTT. It codes for CASSLGVPGAEAFF.

This clonotype was counted a few times. CDR3 in amino acids: CASSFLGQIGGHEQYF. CDR3 in DNA: TGTGCCAGCAGTTTTTTGGGACAGATCGGAGGGCACGAGCAGTACTTC. The chain couples TRBV12-3 or TRBV12-4 to TRBJ2-7; D is possibly TRBD1 (7 bases). This CDR3 spans 16 amino acids. The V end was cut by 3 bases, the J end by 5 bases, with 20 bases between.

This clonotype was found a few times. This chain joins TRBV10-3 and TRBJ2-1, with no clear D. This CDR3 has 18 residues. Trimming removed 11 bases from V and 1 base from J, with 27 bases in between. Germline assignment: CDR1 ENHRY and CDR2 SYGVKD. DNA for the CDR3: TGTGCCTCCATGACAAGCCAATGGGCGCTGTCATCCTACAATGAGCAGTTCTTC. It translates to CASMTSQWALSSYNEQFF.

This clonotype has more than one count but fewer than ten. V usage is TRBV28 and J usage is TRBJ2-7, with D possibly being TRBD1 (5 bases). CDR3 size: 15 residues. The V end was cut by 3 bases, the J end by 3 bases, with 15 bases between. Per the germline V gene, CDR1 is MDHEN and CDR2 is SYDVKM. CDR3 nucleotide sequence: TGTGCCAGCAGTTTGGTTGACAGTGAGCACTACGAGCAGTACTTC. Translation gives CASSLVDSEHYEQYF.

The chain uses TRBV10-3 and TRBJ2-1; 8 bases are shared with TRBD1. The junction had 7 bases not matched to a gene; V was cut back by 5 bases and J by 7 bases. The CDR3 length is 14 residues. Germline CDR1 ENHRY, CDR2 SYGVKD. The CDR3 coding sequence is TGTGCCATCAGTCGGGACAGGACCCCTAATGAGCAGTTCTTC. Translating gives CAISRDRTPNEQFF.

The chain recombines TRBV9 with TRBJ2-1; 8 nucleotides match TRBD2. This CDR3 is built from 14 residues. Germline CDR1 SGDLS, CDR2 YYNGEE. The trim removed 0 bases at V and 5 bases at J, leaving 1 base unmatched. CDR3 amino acids: CASSVVSGNNEQFF. DNA of the CDR3: TGTGCCAGCAGCGTAGTTAGCGGGAACAATGAGCAGTTCTTC.

Here the CDR3 DNA reads TGTGCCAGTTCAACGGGGGCCGGCGGGGAGCTGTTTTTT. Amino acid sequence: CASSTGAGGELFF. This chain uses TRBV18 with TRBJ2-2; either TRBD1 or TRBD2 may supply D (6 bases each). Trimming stripped 9 bases from V and 7 bases from J, with 15 bases between. Germline CDR1 is KGHSH and CDR2 is LQKENI. The CDR3 runs 13 residues.

In its sample, this clonotype was seen many times. The chain carries TRBV29-1 and TRBJ2-5; D could derive from TRBD1 or TRBD2 (5 bases each). This CDR3 is built from 14 residues. CDR1 is SQVTM, CDR2 ANQGSEA, per germline. V gave up 6 bases and J gave up 4 bases, with 18 bases separating them. This CDR3 reads CSVGRDPVRETQYF. CDR3 nucleotide sequence: TGCAGCGTGGGCCGGGACCCAGTAAGAGAGACCCAGTACTTC.

This clonotype was detected a few times. The chain combines TRBV15 with TRBJ2-5, with D tentatively TRBD1 (5 bases). This CDR3 region has 15 residues. The V end lost 0 bases, the J end lost 4 bases, and 12 bases lay between the germline ends. Germline CDR1 is LNHNV and CDR2 is YYDKDF (reference sequence). The CDR3 is CATSREGPEGETQYF. The CDR3, as DNA: TGTGCCACCAGCAGAGAGGGGCCAGAAGGAGAGACCCAGTACTTC.

The rearrangement links TRBV18 to TRBJ2-4, with 11 bases aligning to TRBD2. This CDR3 contains 16 residues. The J segment lost 6 bases and the V segment lost 5 bases, leaving 9 bases of the junction unmatched. Germline CDR1 is KGHSH and CDR2 is LQKENI. The CDR3 here is CASSITGTSGGNIQYF. The DNA for the CDR3 is TGTGCCAGCTCAATTACCGGGACTAGCGGAGGAAACATTCAGTACTTC. Combining the CDR3 with reference TRBV18 and TRBJ2-4 gives the whole variable domain NAGVMQNPRHLVRRRGQEARLRCSPMKGHSHVYWYRQLPEEGLKFMVYLQKENIIDESGMPKERFSAEFPKEGPSILRIQQVVRGDSAAYFCASSITGTSGGNIQYFGAGTRLSVL.

The rearrangement uses TRBV15 and TRBJ1-5; TRBD1 aligns across 7 bases. The CDR3 runs to 18 residues. Germline assignment: CDR1 LNHNV and CDR2 YYDKDF (reference sequence). V lost 0 bases, J lost 7 bases, and 15 bases stayed unmatched. CDR3: CATSRDGRTGGGLQPQHF. CDR3 sequence (DNA): TGTGCCACCAGCAGAGATGGTCGGACAGGAGGAGGATTACAGCCCCAGCATTTT.

This clonotype was counted between two and nine times. V is TRBV15 and J is TRBJ2-5, with TRBD2 as a possible D gene (6 bases). Per germline, CDR1 LNHNV and CDR2 YYDKDF (reference sequence). V lost 0 bases and J 5 bases, leaving 13 bases between the germline ends. This CDR3 has 15 amino acids. The CDR3 loop reads CATSRDRLEVETQYF. The DNA of the CDR3 is TGTGCCACCAGCAGAGATAGACTAGAGGTGGAGACCCAGTACTTC.

The rearrangement joins TRBV5-5 to TRBJ2-5; D is possibly TRBD1 or TRBD2 (5 bases each). In germline, CDR1 is SGHKS, CDR2 YYEKEE (reference sequence). The V end lost 4 bases, the J end lost 2 bases, and 15 bases lay between the germline ends. This CDR3 region has 15 residues. CDR3 in amino acids: CASSGGEGVQETQYF. The CDR3 DNA is TGTGCCAGCAGCGGGGGAGAGGGCGTACAAGAGACCCAGTACTTC.

There are a few counts of this clonotype. The rearrangement uses TRBV20-1 and TRBJ2-1; TRBD2 agrees at 8 bases. The CDR3 consists of 14 residues. V shed 4 bases and J 4 bases; nucleotides not matched to a gene: 6. Per the germline V gene, CDR1 is DFQATT and CDR2 is SNEGSKA (reference sequence). As DNA, the CDR3 is TGCAGTGCTACGACCGGGAGGGCGTACAATGAGCAGTTCTTC. Amino acids: CSATTGRAYNEQFF.

The chain joins TRBV25-1 to TRBJ2-5; D remains ambiguous. There are 13 residues in the CDR3. CDR1 MGHDK and CDR2 SYGVNS come from the germline V gene. Trimming left V 4 bases short and J 1 base short, with 7 bases between. As DNA, the CDR3 is TGTGCCAGCAGTGGTAGTCCCCAAGAGACCCAGTACTTC. It yields the protein CASSGSPQETQYF.

The chain has TRBV5-6 and TRBJ1-1; D is undetermined. The CDR3 is made up of 16 amino acids. Germline V gene lookup returns CDR1 SGHDT and CDR2 YYEEEE. V lost 0 bases and J 0 bases, leaving 12 bases between the germline ends. CDR3 sequence reads: CASSLGLGPLNTEAFF. For the CDR3, the DNA is TGTGCCAGCAGCTTGGGGTTGGGCCCCCTGAACACTGAAGCTTTCTTT.

This clonotype was detected a few times. This rearrangement joins TRBV7-9 to TRBJ1-2; D perhaps matches TRBD1 (6 bases). Germline CDR1 is SEHNR and CDR2 is FQNEAQ (reference sequence). The ends were cut back, 3 bases at V and 3 bases at J, with 17 bases in the middle. The CDR3 spans 16 residues. CDR3 coding DNA: TGTGCCAGCAGCTTTTCCCGGAGAGCAGGGGACTATGGCTACACCTTC. Translating gives CASSFSRRAGDYGYTF.

This clonotype has just a few counts. V is TRBV27 and J is TRBJ2-1; TRBD2 is a possible D gene (5 bases). The ends were cut back, 2 bases at V and 9 bases at J, with 17 bases in the middle. The CDR3 runs 15 residues. Germline CDR1 reads MNHEY; CDR2 reads SMNVEV (reference sequence). In nucleotides, the CDR3 is TGTGCCAGCAGTTTAGCGGGCGCCCTCGGCAGTGAGCAGTTCTTC. This gives the protein CASSLAGALGSEQFF.

This chain uses TRBV5-1 with TRBJ2-2, with D possibly matching TRBD2 (5 bases). The CDR3 runs to 15 residues. Trimming pared 0 bases from V and 4 bases from J, leaving 10 bases between. The germline V gene has CDR1 SGHRS and CDR2 YFSETQ. DNA of the CDR3: TGCGCCAGCAGCTTGGCGCTAGCTAGCACCGGGGAGCTGTTTTTT. Translating gives CASSLALASTGELFF.

Here the CDR3 reads CASSFRDNRDTQYF. DNA for the CDR3: TGTGCCAGCAGCTTTCGGGACAACAGAGATACGCAGTATTTT. V gene TRBV5-5 combines with J gene TRBJ2-3; weak D call: TRBD1 (6 bases). This CDR3 is built from 14 residues. The V gene lost 2 bases and the J gene lost 5 bases, with 12 bases spanning the gap. Germline CDR1 reads SGHKS; CDR2 reads YYEKEE (reference sequence).

This clonotype was picked up a small number of times. The chain joins TRBV5-4 to TRBJ2-5, with TRBD2 matching over 9 bases. Per the germline V gene, CDR1 is SGHNT and CDR2 is YYREEE (reference sequence). With V trimmed by 4 bases and J by 5 bases, 9 bases remained unmatched. CDR3 size: 15 residues. The CDR3 protein is CASSPRLAEGETQYF. CDR3 coding DNA: TGTGCCAGCAGCCCCCGACTAGCGGAAGGGGAGACCCAGTACTTC.

The V gene is TRBV20-1, the J gene TRBJ2-3, with no clear D. The CDR3 contains 11 residues. The germline gives CDR1 DFQATT, CDR2 SNEGSKA (reference sequence). For the CDR3, the DNA is TGCAGCGCAGACAGCACAGATACGCAGTATTTT. Residues: CSADSTDTQYF.

Only a few counts were recorded for this clonotype. Here the CDR3 reads CASRLDRATNEKLFF. In DNA form, the CDR3 reads TGTGCCAGCAGACTTGACAGGGCAACTAATGAAAAACTGTTTTTT. The chain carries TRBV4-2 and TRBJ1-4, with 7 bases lining up with TRBD1. The CDR3 is made up of 15 amino acids. Looked up from germline, CDR1 is LGHNA and CDR2 is YNFKEQ. Unmatched junction bases numbered 4, after V lost 6 bases and J lost 0 bases.

The rearrangement uses TRBV18 and TRBJ2-1; tentatively, D is TRBD1 (7 bases). V was clipped by 3 bases and J by 11 bases, with 17 bases between them. This CDR3 contains 14 residues. Germline assignment: CDR1 KGHSH and CDR2 LQKENI. CDR3 bases: TGTGCCAGCTCACCGGGACAGAGGAGGGAAAAGCAGTTCTTC. Residues: CASSPGQRREKQFF.

The rearrangement joins TRBV20-1 to TRBJ2-3; 10 bases align to TRBD2. The length of the CDR3 is 15 residues. The V segment lost 3 bases and the J segment 2 bases; nucleotides outside the gene matches: 5. The V gene's germline CDR1 is DFQATT and CDR2 SNEGSKA (reference sequence). The CDR3 protein is CSASPTSGYTDTQYF. The CDR3 bases are TGCAGTGCTAGCCCGACTAGCGGGTACACAGATACGCAGTATTTT.